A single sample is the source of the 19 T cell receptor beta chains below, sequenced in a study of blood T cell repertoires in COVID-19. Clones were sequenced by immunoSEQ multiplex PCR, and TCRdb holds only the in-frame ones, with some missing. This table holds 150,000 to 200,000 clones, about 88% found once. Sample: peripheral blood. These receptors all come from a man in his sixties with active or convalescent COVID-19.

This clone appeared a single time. This CDR3 is CASSLGTDTEAFF. The CDR3 DNA reads TGTGCCAGCAGCTTAGGGACAGATACTGAAGCTTTCTTT. The V call is TRBV7-7, the J call TRBJ1-1; D may be TRBD1 (6 bases). Trimming pared 1 base from V and 5 bases from J, leaving 8 bases between. The CDR3 is made up of 13 amino acids. Germline V gives CDR1 SSHAT, CDR2 FNYEAQ (reference sequence).

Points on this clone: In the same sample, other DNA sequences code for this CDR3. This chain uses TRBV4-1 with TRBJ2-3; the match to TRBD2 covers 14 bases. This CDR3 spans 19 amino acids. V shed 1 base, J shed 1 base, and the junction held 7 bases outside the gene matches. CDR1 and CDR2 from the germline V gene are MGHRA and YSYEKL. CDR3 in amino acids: CASSQVGTSGSVGTDTQYF. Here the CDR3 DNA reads TGCGCCAGCAGCCAAGTTGGGACTAGCGGGAGTGTTGGCACAGATACGCAGTATTTT.

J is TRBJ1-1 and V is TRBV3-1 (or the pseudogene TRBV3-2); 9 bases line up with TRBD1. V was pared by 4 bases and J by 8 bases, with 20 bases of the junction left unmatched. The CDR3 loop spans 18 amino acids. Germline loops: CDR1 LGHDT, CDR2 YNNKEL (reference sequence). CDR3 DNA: TGTGCCAGCAGCCCCCCCGCACAGGGGGCGAGGCCAACAGGCGAAGCTTTCTTT. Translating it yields CASSPPAQGARPTGEAFF.

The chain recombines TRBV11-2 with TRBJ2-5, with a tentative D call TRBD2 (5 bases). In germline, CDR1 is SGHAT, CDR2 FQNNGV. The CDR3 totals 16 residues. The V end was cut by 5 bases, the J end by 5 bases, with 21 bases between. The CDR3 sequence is CASSLIAGGWMETQYF. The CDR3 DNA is TGTGCCAGCAGCCTTATCGCCGGAGGTTGGATGGAGACCCAGTACTTC.

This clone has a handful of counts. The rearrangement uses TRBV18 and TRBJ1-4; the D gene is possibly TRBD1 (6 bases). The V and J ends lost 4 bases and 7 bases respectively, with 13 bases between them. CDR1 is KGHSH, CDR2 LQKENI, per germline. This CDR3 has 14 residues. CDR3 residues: CASSRAGAGEKLFF. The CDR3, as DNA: TGTGCCAGCTCACGAGCAGGGGCAGGTGAAAAACTGTTTTTT.

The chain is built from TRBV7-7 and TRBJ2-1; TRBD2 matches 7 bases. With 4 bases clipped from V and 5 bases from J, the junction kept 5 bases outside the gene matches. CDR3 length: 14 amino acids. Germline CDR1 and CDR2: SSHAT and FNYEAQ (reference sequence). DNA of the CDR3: TGTGCCAGCAGCTCTAGCGGTCCTAACAATGAGCAGTTCTTC. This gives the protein CASSSSGPNNEQFF. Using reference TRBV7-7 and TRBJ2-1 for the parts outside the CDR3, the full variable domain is GAGVSQSPRYKVTKRGQDVTLRCDPISSHATLYWYQQALGQGPEFLTYFNYEAQPDKSGLPSDRFSAERPEGSISTLTIQRTEQRDSAMYRCASSSSGPNNEQFFGPGTRLTVL.

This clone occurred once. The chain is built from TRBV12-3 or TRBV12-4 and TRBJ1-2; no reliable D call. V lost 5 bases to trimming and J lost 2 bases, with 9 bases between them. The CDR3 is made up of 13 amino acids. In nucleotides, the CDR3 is TGTGCCAGCAGTAACGACTTCAACTATGGCTACACCTTC. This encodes CASSNDFNYGYTF.

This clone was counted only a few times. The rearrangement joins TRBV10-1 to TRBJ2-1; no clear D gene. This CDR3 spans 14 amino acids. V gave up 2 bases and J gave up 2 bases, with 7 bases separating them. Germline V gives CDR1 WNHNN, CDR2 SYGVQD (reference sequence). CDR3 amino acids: CASSERVTYNEQFF. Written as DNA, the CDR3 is TGCGCCAGCAGTGAGCGGGTAACCTACAATGAGCAGTTCTTC.

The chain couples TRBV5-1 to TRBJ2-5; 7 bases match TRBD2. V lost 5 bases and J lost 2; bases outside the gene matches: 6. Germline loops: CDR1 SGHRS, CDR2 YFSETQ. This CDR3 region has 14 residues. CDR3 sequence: CASRAASGQETQYF. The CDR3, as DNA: TGCGCCAGCAGAGCGGCTAGCGGACAAGAGACCCAGTACTTC.

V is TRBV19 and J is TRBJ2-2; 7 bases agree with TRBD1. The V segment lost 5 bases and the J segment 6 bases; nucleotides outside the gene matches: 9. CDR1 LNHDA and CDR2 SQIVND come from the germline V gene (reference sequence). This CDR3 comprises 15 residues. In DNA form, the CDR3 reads TGTGCCAGTAGTTCCGACAGGGTCTGGGCCGGGGAGCTGTTTTTT. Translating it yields CASSSDRVWAGELFF.

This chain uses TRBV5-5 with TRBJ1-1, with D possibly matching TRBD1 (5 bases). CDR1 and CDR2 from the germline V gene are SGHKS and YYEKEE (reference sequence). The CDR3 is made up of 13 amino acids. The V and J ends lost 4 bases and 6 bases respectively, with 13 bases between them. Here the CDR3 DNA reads TGTGCCAGCAGCCGACAGAATGGGGCTGAAGCTTTCTTT. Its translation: CASSRQNGAEAFF.

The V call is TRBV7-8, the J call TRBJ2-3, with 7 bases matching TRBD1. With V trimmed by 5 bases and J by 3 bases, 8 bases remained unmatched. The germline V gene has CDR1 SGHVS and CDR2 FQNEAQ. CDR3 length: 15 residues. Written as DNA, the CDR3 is TGTGCCAGCAGCCAAACAGGGGTCATAACAGATACGCAGTATTTT. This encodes CASSQTGVITDTQYF.

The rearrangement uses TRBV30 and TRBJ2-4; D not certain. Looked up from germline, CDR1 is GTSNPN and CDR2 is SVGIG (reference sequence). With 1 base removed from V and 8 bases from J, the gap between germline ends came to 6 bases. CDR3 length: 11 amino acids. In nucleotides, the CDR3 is TGTGCCTGGAGTGGGGCAGACATTCAGTACTTC. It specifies CAWSGADIQYF.

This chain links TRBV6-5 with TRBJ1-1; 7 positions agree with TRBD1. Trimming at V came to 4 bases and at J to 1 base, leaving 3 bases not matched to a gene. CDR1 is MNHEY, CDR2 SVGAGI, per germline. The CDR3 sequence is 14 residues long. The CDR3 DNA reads TGTGCCAGCAGTTCTAACAGGGGGAACACTGAAGCTTTCTTT. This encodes CASSSNRGNTEAFF.

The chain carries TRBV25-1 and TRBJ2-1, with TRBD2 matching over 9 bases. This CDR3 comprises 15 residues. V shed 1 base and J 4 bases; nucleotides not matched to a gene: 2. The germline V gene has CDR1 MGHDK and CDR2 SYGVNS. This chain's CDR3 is CASSESLAGYNEQFF. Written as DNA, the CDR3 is TGTGCCAGCAGTGAATCCCTAGCGGGGTACAATGAGCAGTTCTTC.

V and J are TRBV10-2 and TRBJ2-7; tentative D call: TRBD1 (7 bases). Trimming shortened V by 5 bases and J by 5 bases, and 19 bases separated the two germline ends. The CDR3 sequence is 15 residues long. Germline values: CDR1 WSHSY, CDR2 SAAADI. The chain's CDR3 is CASSPSVGGGDEQYF. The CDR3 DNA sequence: TGCGCCAGCAGTCCAAGCGTCGGAGGGGGCGACGAGCAGTACTTC.

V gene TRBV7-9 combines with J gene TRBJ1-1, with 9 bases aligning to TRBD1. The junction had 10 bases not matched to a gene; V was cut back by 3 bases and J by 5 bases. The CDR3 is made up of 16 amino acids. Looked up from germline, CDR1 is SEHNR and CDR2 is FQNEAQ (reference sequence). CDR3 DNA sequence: TGTGCCAGCAGCTTCTTGACAGGGGGGCGCAAGACTGAAGCTTTCTTT. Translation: CASSFLTGGRKTEAFF.

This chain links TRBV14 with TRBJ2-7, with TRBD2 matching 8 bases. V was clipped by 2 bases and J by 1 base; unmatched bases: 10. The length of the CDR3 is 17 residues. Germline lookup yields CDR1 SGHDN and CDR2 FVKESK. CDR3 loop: CASSQRVGSGISYEQYF. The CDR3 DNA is TGTGCCAGCAGCCAACGCGTTGGTAGCGGGATTTCCTACGAGCAGTACTTC.

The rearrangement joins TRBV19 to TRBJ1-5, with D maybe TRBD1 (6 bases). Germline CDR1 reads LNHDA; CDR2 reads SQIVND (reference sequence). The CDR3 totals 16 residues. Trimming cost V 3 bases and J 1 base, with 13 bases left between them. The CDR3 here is CASSMTGGLSNQPQHF. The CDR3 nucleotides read TGTGCCAGTAGTATGACCGGGGGGCTGAGCAATCAGCCCCAGCATTTT.